This entry describes one T cell receptor beta chain. Authors' processing steps: Amplification of reference gene primers was used by the study to estimate nucleated cell counts. Some clones are missing from TCRdb's copy, which holds only in-frame ones; the method was immunoSEQ multiplex PCR. D and trimming were read from the DNA, whereas the V and J calls and clone size are those reported in that table. Of just over 60,000 clones in the sample, over 60% were seen once. The data stem from a study of blood T cell repertoires in COVID-19. For the study at large: Samples taken during acute and convalescent COVID-19 were collected in the United States, Italy and Spain.

A Seattle source enrolled patients during active infection and followed them longitudinally. Germline V lookup: CDR1 MDHEN, CDR2 SYDVKM. This CDR3 comprises 14 residues. Trimming removed 4 bases at V and 0 bases at J, with 9 bases between. The receptor comes from a man aged 30 to 45 with COVID-19, enrolled during active disease. The rearrangement uses TRBV28 and TRBJ1-2; D not certain. Sample: peripheral blood. Here the CDR3 DNA reads TGTGCCAGCAGTTCCGGACTGGCTAACTATGGCTACACCTTC. Its translation: CASSSGLANYGYTF.